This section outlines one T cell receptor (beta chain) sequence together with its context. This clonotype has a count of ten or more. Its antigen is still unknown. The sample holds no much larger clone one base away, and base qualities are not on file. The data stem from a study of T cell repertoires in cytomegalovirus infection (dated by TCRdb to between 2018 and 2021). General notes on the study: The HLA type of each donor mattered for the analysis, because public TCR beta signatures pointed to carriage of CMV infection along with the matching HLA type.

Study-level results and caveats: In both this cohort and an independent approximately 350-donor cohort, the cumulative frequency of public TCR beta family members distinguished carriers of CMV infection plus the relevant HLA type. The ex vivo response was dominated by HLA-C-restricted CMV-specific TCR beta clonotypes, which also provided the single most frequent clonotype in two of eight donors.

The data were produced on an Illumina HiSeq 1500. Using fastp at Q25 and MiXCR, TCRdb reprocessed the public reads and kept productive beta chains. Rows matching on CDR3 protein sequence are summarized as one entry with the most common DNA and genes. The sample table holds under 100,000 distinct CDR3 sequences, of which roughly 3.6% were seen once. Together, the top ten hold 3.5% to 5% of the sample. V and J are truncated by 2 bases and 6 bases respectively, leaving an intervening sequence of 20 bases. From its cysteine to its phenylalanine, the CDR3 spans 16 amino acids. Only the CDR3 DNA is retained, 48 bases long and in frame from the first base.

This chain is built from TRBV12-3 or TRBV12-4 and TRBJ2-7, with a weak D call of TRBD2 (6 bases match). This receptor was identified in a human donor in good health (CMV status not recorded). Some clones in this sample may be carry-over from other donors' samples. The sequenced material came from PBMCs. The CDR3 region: CASSLSGVVGSIEQYF. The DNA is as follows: TGTGCCAGCAGTTTATCGGGGGTTGTGGGTTCAATCGAGCAGTACTTC.